The rows below give T cell receptor beta chains drawn from one sample of a study of T cell responses to AZD1222 COVID-19 vaccine. Repertoires were generated with immunoSEQ multiplex PCR, while TCRdb's copy carries only in-frame clones and drops some. The sample has some 150,000 clones, about nine tenths seen once. Here the sequenced sample was peripheral blood, taken on day 0 of AZD1222 vaccination. These receptors were taken from an adult in good health. The CDR3 runs from the conserved cysteine through the conserved F or W. The order of the fields is CDR3 length, clone size, D gene, V gene, J gene, CDR3 protein. D genes are given only for firm matches. Only some rows state a clone size, as once, few, many or a class for expanded clones.

15	-	-	TRBV29-1	TRBJ2-2	CSVDPGGANTGELFF
15	-	TRBD1	TRBV19	TRBJ1-5	CASSRDRGHNQPQHF
14	once	-	TRBV5-1	TRBJ1-4	CASSEGTTNEKLFF
14	once	-	TRBV24-1	TRBJ2-3	CATSDARVTDTQYF
14	-	-	TRBV5-1	TRBJ1-2	CASSLYAGMNGYTF
13	-	TRBD1	TRBV7-9	TRBJ2-7	CASSSQGSHEQYF
13	-	-	TRBV19	TRBJ1-1	CASSRNWAAEAFF
11	-	-	TRBV5-1	TRBJ2-1	CASSLVDEQFF
16	few	-	TRBV30	TRBJ1-4	CAWRAGIGQGFGKLFF
16	once	-	TRBV5-8	TRBJ1-1	CASSRGSSPMNTEAFF
14	-	-	TRBV19	TRBJ1-4	CASSIWGASRKLFF
13	-	TRBD1	TRBV6-5	TRBJ1-2	CASRAGTVSFYTF
14	-	-	TRBV7-8	TRBJ2-5	CASSLAYVQETQYF
13	-	TRBD1	TRBV18	TRBJ2-1	CASSRTGGNEQFF
16	-	TRBD1	TRBV7-8	TRBJ2-3	CASRPRQGGRTDTQYF
14	few	TRBD2	TRBV4-1	TRBJ2-7	CASSESGTNGEQYF
13	-	TRBD1	TRBV6-1	TRBJ2-7	CATARDSTYEQYF
15	-	TRBD1	TRBV25-1	TRBJ2-5	CASSPPGTGGETQYF
13	-	-	TRBV7-9	TRBJ1-4	CASSPGLNEKLFF
12	once	TRBD2	TRBV2	TRBJ2-7	CTSGRPPYEQYF
14	-	-	TRBV2	TRBJ1-5	CASSARTSNQPQHF
15	few	-	TRBV3-1/TRBV3-2	TRBJ2-3	CASSPLMTSTDTQYF
16	-	TRBD1	TRBV19	TRBJ1-5	CASSPRDRIAGQPQHF
14	-	-	TRBV6-5	TRBJ1-1	CASSSRRGGTEAFF
12	-	-	TRBV19	TRBJ1-2	CASSIMRGGYTF
16	-	-	TRBV28	TRBJ1-3	CASSRPGSGPGNTIYF
14	-	-	TRBV9	TRBJ1-5	CASSQDGYNQPQHF
15	-	-	TRBV5-4	TRBJ1-1	CASSLADGRRTEAFF
14	-	-	TRBV20-1	TRBJ1-3	CSASLQSSGNTIYF
15	-	-	TRBV2	TRBJ1-2	CASSEARPVGYGYTF
16	-	-	TRBV11-3	TRBJ2-1	CASTLGGRTVYNEQFF
16	-	TRBD1	TRBV7-9	TRBJ2-7	CASSSDWTGSSYEQYF
15	-	-	TRBV19	TRBJ1-6	CASSISGTDNSPLHF
15	-	-	TRBV3-1/TRBV3-2	TRBJ2-2	CASSLLRANTGELFF
16	-	TRBD1	TRBV28	TRBJ2-7	CASSLLSGGQILEQYF
14	-	TRBD1	TRBV7-2	TRBJ2-7	CASSFRQGAYEQYF
13	-	-	TRBV12-5	TRBJ1-1	CASGLGTNTEAFF
13	-	-	TRBV11-3	TRBJ1-2	CASSLGGLAGYTF
13	-	-	TRBV7-3	TRBJ1-1	CASSQDRYTEAFF
15	-	-	TRBV7-9	TRBJ1-6	CASSLGSSYNSPLHF
14	-	TRBD2	TRBV5-1	TRBJ2-5	CASSVLAGQETQYF
13	-	TRBD1	TRBV29-1	TRBJ2-7	CSVEDLQGRGKYF
17	-	TRBD2	TRBV6-4	TRBJ2-3	CASSVRGLASSTDTQYF
14	-	-	TRBV5-5	TRBJ2-7	CASSLSAGLDEQYF